This TCR beta chain was captured by sequencing in a study of T cell responses to AZD1222 COVID-19 vaccine. Findings and caveats of the study: Researchers report vaccine-associated CD4 TCRs spanning spike, with dominance at 160-218 and 743-854. Repertoire samples came only from after the peak T cell response. Among those given AZD1222, only 5 to 7 were seropositive at baseline.

The repertoire was sequenced with immunoSEQ multiplex PCR; TCRdb's copy has only in-frame clones and lacks some. The sample lists 30,000 to 40,000 clones, roughly 90% occurring once. Second-dose groups at about 4 or about 12 weeks were pooled. Concerning this clone: The antigen is undetermined.

Germline CDR1 SGHVS, CDR2 FQNEAQ. The CDR3 runs to 17 residues. Trimming took off 2 bases at V and 0 bases at J, with 13 bases between the two ends. This specimen consisted of peripheral blood, obtained 28 days after the second AZD1222 dose. The V and J genes are TRBV7-8 and TRBJ1-4; D might be TRBD1 (5 bases). The TCR sequence derives from an adult who received the AZD1222 COVID-19 vaccine. CDR3 loop: CASSLRTPSATNEKLFF. The DNA for the CDR3 is TGTGCCAGCAGCTTAAGGACACCGTCTGCAACTAATGAAAAACTGTTTTTT.